The sequence of this TCR beta chain was determined in a study of shared clonotypes between healthy human individuals. Sorted subsets were amplified in replicate PCRs using around 220 ng DNA, 25,000 to 30,000 T cell genomes. Original handling: ImmunoSEQ only sent back junction sequences with no quality scores, so filtering was done differently. The method was immunoSEQ multiplex PCR; TCRdb's version includes in-frame clones alone and lacks a portion of them. V and J calls and clone size are those listed in that table; D and trimming were worked out from the DNA. The sample has about 2.3 million clones, 80% to 95% seen once. Findings and caveats of the study: Some clonotypes were shared by all four sorted-subset donors, while others were not shared. The non-shared ones had lower generation probabilities than the shared ones.

Worth noting for this clone: The antigen is unknown.

The V segment lost 0 bases and the J segment 6 bases; nucleotides outside the gene matches: 6. CDR1 and CDR2 from the germline V gene are MNHEY and SVGAGI. The length of the CDR3 is 15 residues. This receptor was taken from a man younger than 35 in good health. Some clones in this sample may be carry-over from other donors' samples. The chain uses TRBV6-5 and TRBJ1-2; 8 positions agree with TRBD1. The sequenced sample was naive CD4+ T cells from PBMCs. Subset meaning: CD45RA+ positively selected. The CDR3 here is CASSYSSRDRNGYTF. DNA of the CDR3: TGTGCCAGCAGTTACTCGAGCCGGGACAGGAATGGCTACACCTTC.